These 14 T cell receptor beta chains share one sample of origin, sequenced in a study of OX40 agonist ivuxolimab in advanced cancers. Libraries were prepared by immunoSEQ multiplex PCR; TCRdb keeps only in-frame clonotypes and omits some of them. The sample shows roughly 56,000 clones, roughly 80% of them seen only once. Sequencing used CD4+ or CD8+ T cells sorted from blood, obtained in a trial of the OX40 agonist ivuxolimab. These receptors all come from an adult with an advanced solid tumor such as melanoma, head and neck, liver or kidney cancer.

This clone has just a few counts. Written as DNA, the CDR3 is TGTGCCAGCAGCAAACCACAGGAGAACACTGAAGCTTTCTTT. It specifies CASSKPQENTEAFF. The chain carries TRBV7-9 and TRBJ1-1; the D gene is possibly TRBD1 (5 bases). Deletions cut 5 bases from V and 1 base from J, with 11 bases between. The CDR3 runs 14 residues. Germline V gene sequence: CDR1 SEHNR, CDR2 FQNEAQ (reference sequence).

This clone occurred a few times. The V call is TRBV10-1, the J call TRBJ1-1; D not resolved. With 0 bases removed from V and 4 bases from J, the gap between germline ends came to 12 bases. Germline V lookup: CDR1 WNHNN, CDR2 SYGVQD (reference sequence). The CDR3 has 15 amino acids. The CDR3 loop is CASSESQESSTEAFF. The CDR3 DNA follows: TGCGCCAGCAGTGAGTCCCAGGAGTCGAGCACTGAAGCTTTCTTT.

The chain carries TRBV30 and TRBJ2-1; no firm D call. Per the germline V gene, CDR1 is GTSNPN and CDR2 is SVGIG (reference sequence). The CDR3 is 15 residues long. V was trimmed by 1 base and J by 5 bases, leaving 15 bases between them. CDR3 in amino acids: CAWSGAQDLDNEQFF. For the CDR3, the DNA is TGTGCCTGGAGTGGCGCCCAGGACCTGGACAATGAGCAGTTCTTC.

The rearrangement uses TRBV7-9 and TRBJ1-5; D gene ambiguous. The CDR3 length is 16 residues. The germline V gene encodes CDR1 SEHNR and CDR2 FQNEAQ (reference sequence). V gave up 2 bases and J gave up 2 bases, with 13 bases separating them. In nucleotides, the CDR3 is TGTGCCAGCAGCTTATGGGCAGGAGTTGGCAATCAGCCCCAGCATTTT. Protein product: CASSLWAGVGNQPQHF. Combining the CDR3 with reference TRBV7-9 and TRBJ1-5 gives the whole variable domain DTGVSQNPRHKITKRGQNVTFRCDPISEHNRLYWYRQTLGQGPEFLTYFQNEAQLEKSRLLSDRFSAERPKGSFSTLEIQRTEQGDSAMYLCASSLWAGVGNQPQHFGDGTRLSIL.

The genes are TRBV7-8 and TRBJ2-7, with D possibly being TRBD1 or TRBD2 (5 bases each). The germline gives CDR1 SGHVS, CDR2 FQNEAQ. This CDR3 contains 16 residues. Trimming took 6 bases from V and 5 from J, leaving 23 bases between them. CDR3: CASRLRKGLAAHEQYF. CDR3 nucleotide sequence: TGTGCCAGCAGGCTTAGGAAGGGGCTAGCCGCGCACGAGCAGTACTTC.

The chain is built from TRBV15 and TRBJ2-1, with 9 bases identical to TRBD2. In germline, CDR1 is LNHNV, CDR2 YYDKDF (reference sequence). CDR3 length equals 15 residues. V shed 3 bases and J 9 bases; nucleotides not matched to a gene: 9. CDR3 region: CATSSRRGGAGEQFF. The DNA of the CDR3 is TGTGCCACCAGCAGTCGCCGCGGGGGGGCAGGTGAGCAGTTCTTC. The full variable domain, completed using reference TRBV15 and TRBJ2-1, is DAMVIQNPRYQVTQFGKPVTLSCSQTLNHNVMYWYQQKSSQAPKLLFHYYDKDFNNEADTPDNFQSRRPNTSFCFLDIRSPGLGDTAMYLCATSSRRGGAGEQFFGPGTRLTVL.

The V gene is TRBV5-6, the J gene TRBJ1-1; no clear D. With 0 bases removed from V and 4 bases from J, the gap between germline ends came to 7 bases. The CDR3 length is 13 residues. The germline gives CDR1 SGHDT, CDR2 YYEEEE. The DNA of the CDR3 is TGTGCCAGCAGCTTGGTGGGGAGCACTGAAGCTTTCTTT. It encodes CASSLVGSTEAFF.

J is TRBJ1-5 and V is TRBV28; TRBD1 is a possible D gene (6 bases). CDR3 length: 19 residues. Germline V gene lookup returns CDR1 MDHEN and CDR2 SYDVKM. V gave up 4 bases and J gave up 3 bases, with 25 bases separating them. The CDR3 sequence: CASSSIKTPGVRFNQPQHF. CDR3 DNA sequence: TGTGCCAGCAGTTCCATTAAAACCCCAGGGGTACGTTTCAATCAGCCCCAGCATTTT.

This chain links TRBV18 with TRBJ1-1, with D possibly matching TRBD1 (6 bases). This CDR3 comprises 14 residues. Trimming cost V 4 bases and J 6 bases, with 15 bases left between them. Looked up from germline, CDR1 is KGHSH and CDR2 is LQKENI. The CDR3 DNA follows: TGTGCCAGCTCACGATCGACAGGCCTATCTGAAGCTTTCTTT. Translation: CASSRSTGLSEAFF.

The genes are TRBV7-2 and TRBJ2-7; perhaps D is TRBD1 or TRBD2 (6 bases each). The CDR3 extends over 14 amino acids. V shed 4 bases and J shed 2 bases, with 12 bases lying between them. From germline, CDR1 is SGHTA and CDR2 FQGNSA. The CDR3 spells CASSSYREAYEQYF. CDR3 nucleotides: TGTGCCAGCAGCTCCTACAGGGAGGCCTACGAGCAGTACTTC.

V gene TRBV5-1 combines with J gene TRBJ2-2; tentatively, D is TRBD1 or TRBD2 (7 bases each). There are 17 residues in the CDR3. Trimming pared 5 bases from V and 5 bases from J, leaving 22 bases between. Germline CDR1 is SGHRS and CDR2 is YFSETQ. The CDR3 DNA is TGCGCCAGCAGACCGGGATCGACAGGGAGGGGAACCGGGGAGCTGTTTTTT. Protein sequence: CASRPGSTGRGTGELFF.

The rearrangement links TRBV28 to TRBJ2-1, with unresolved D. The V and J ends lost 6 bases and 4 bases respectively, with 19 bases between them. The CDR3 is made up of 16 amino acids. Germline values: CDR1 MDHEN, CDR2 SYDVKM. The CDR3 nucleotides are TGTGCCAGCAGACCCGGCGACCGGCAGCCTTACAATGAGCAGTTCTTC. It specifies CASRPGDRQPYNEQFF.

The rearrangement links TRBV30 to TRBJ2-1; D perhaps matches TRBD2 (6 bases). The CDR3 runs to 12 residues. In germline, CDR1 is GTSNPN, CDR2 SVGIG (reference sequence). Trimming removed 5 bases from V and 10 bases from J, with 15 bases in between. CDR3 DNA sequence: TGTGCCTGGGGGGGTACTAGCAAGGAGCAGTTCTTC. Translation gives CAWGGTSKEQFF. Combining the CDR3 with reference TRBV30 and TRBJ2-1 gives the whole variable domain SQTIHQWPATLVQPVGSPLSLECTVEGTSNPNLYWYRQAAGRGLQLLFYSVGIGQISSEVPQNLSASRPQDRQFILSSKKLLLSDSGFYLCAWGGTSKEQFFGPGTRLTVL.

This sequence joins TRBV30 and TRBJ1-6; D is possibly TRBD1 (6 bases). Trimming shortened V by 0 bases and J by 9 bases, and 12 bases separated the two germline ends. This CDR3 is 14 amino acids long. Germline CDR1 is GTSNPN and CDR2 is SVGIG (reference sequence). CDR3 bases: TGTGCCTGGAGTGTGGGGCAGGGGTTTTCACCCCTCCACTTT. Residues: CAWSVGQGFSPLHF. The variable domain in full, with the rest retrieved from reference TRBV30 and TRBJ1-6, is SQTIHQWPATLVQPVGSPLSLECTVEGTSNPNLYWYRQAAGRGLQLLFYSVGIGQISSEVPQNLSASRPQDRQFILSSKKLLLSDSGFYLCAWSVGQGFSPLHFGNGTRLTVT.